The rows below give T cell receptor beta chains drawn from one sample of a study of T cell repertoires in cytomegalovirus infection. TCRdb re-called the reads through MiXCR, storing one row per CDR3 protein. The sample contains approximately 910,000 distinct CDR3 sequences, approximately 30% of which appear only once. These receptors have no known antigen. The sequencing here drew on cultured CD8+ T cells from PBMCs, taken from culture after CMV antigen stimulation. Every receptor here comes from a human donor in good health (CMV status not recorded). Some clones in this sample may be carry-over from other donors' samples. The CDR3 runs from the conserved cysteine through the conserved F or W. Fields, in order: J gene, V gene, clone size, D gene, CDR3 DNA, CDR3 protein. The D gene is left open where the match is weak. Clone size is not always given. Where it is, it says once, few, many or a class for expanded clones.

J gene: TRBJ1-2
V gene: TRBV5-6
clone size: NA
D gene: NA
CDR3 DNA: TGTGCCAGTTTACGGGGCGGTGACGATTATGGCTACACCTTC
CDR3 protein: CASLRGGDDYGYTF

J gene: TRBJ1-5
V gene: TRBV4-1
clone size: few
D gene: NA
CDR3 DNA: TGTGCCAGCAGCCAACCAGAGGGGGGGGGTCAGCCCCAGCATTTT
CDR3 protein: CASSQPEGGGQPQHF

J gene: TRBJ1-6
V gene: TRBV7-9
clone size: NA
D gene: NA
CDR3 DNA: TGTGCCAGCAGCTTAGTGGATTCACCCCTCCACTTT
CDR3 protein: CASSLVDSPLHF

J gene: TRBJ2-3
V gene: TRBV29-1
clone size: once
D gene: NA
CDR3 DNA: TGCAGCGTTGCCCTGGGGACTTCAGATACGCAGTATTTT
CDR3 protein: CSVALGTSDTQYF

J gene: TRBJ2-5
V gene: TRBV19
clone size: few
D gene: TRBD2
CDR3 DNA: TGTGCCAGTAGTGTTGAGGGAGCGGGGGGGCAAGAGACCCAGTACTTC
CDR3 protein: CASSVEGAGGQETQYF

J gene: TRBJ2-3
V gene: TRBV12-3/TRBV12-4
clone size: many
D gene: TRBD2
CDR3 DNA: TGTGCCAGCAGTTTAAAGACTAGCGGGGGAGGAGATACGCAGTATTTT
CDR3 protein: CASSLKTSGGGDTQYF

J gene: TRBJ1-1
V gene: TRBV5-1
clone size: few
D gene: NA
CDR3 DNA: TGCGCCAGCAGCTTGAAGACAGGCCCGGGCGCTGAAGCTTTCTTT
CDR3 protein: CASSLKTGPGAEAFF

J gene: TRBJ2-1
V gene: TRBV7-6
clone size: many
D gene: TRBD2
CDR3 DNA: TGTGCCAGCAGCCCAAGTCTAGCGGGGGGCTCCGAAAACAATGAGCAGTTCTTC
CDR3 protein: CASSPSLAGGSENNEQFF

J gene: TRBJ2-2
V gene: TRBV24-1
clone size: NA
D gene: NA
CDR3 DNA: TGTGCCACCAGTGACCCGCAGACTGGGTTCTCCGGGGAGCTGTTTTTT
CDR3 protein: CATSDPQTGFSGELFF

J gene: TRBJ2-3
V gene: TRBV14
clone size: NA
D gene: NA
CDR3 DNA: TGTGCCAGCAGCCAGCGAGGTTACAGCACAGATACGCAGTATTTT
CDR3 protein: CASSQRGYSTDTQYF

J gene: TRBJ1-1
V gene: TRBV7-2
clone size: many
D gene: TRBD1
CDR3 DNA: TGTGCCAGCAGCTTAGAGCCAGGGGGCACTGAAGCTTTCTTT
CDR3 protein: CASSLEPGGTEAFF

J gene: TRBJ1-2
V gene: TRBV7-6
clone size: many
D gene: NA
CDR3 DNA: TGTGCCAGCAGCCCGGGAGTGCAGGACTATGGCTACACCTTC
CDR3 protein: CASSPGVQDYGYTF

J gene: TRBJ1-5
V gene: TRBV15
clone size: few
D gene: NA
CDR3 DNA: TGTGCCACCAGCAGGAACAGAGGCAATCAGCCCCAGCATTTT
CDR3 protein: CATSRNRGNQPQHF

J gene: TRBJ1-4
V gene: TRBV12-3/TRBV12-4
clone size: few
D gene: NA
CDR3 DNA: TGTGCCAGCAGGTCCCGAGGCAGGGGCGGCGAAAAACTGTTTTTT
CDR3 protein: CASRSRGRGGEKLFF

J gene: TRBJ1-1
V gene: TRBV23-1
clone size: NA
D gene: TRBD1
CDR3 DNA: TGCGCCAGCAGTCGGATCCGGACAGGAGAAGCTTTCTTT
CDR3 protein: CASSRIRTGEAFF

J gene: TRBJ2-7
V gene: TRBV11-2
clone size: NA
D gene: TRBD1
CDR3 DNA: TGTGCCAGCAGCGATAGCATGTGGGACAGAAGCTCCTACGAGCAGTACTTC
CDR3 protein: CASSDSMWDRSSYEQYF

J gene: TRBJ1-1
V gene: TRBV7-8
clone size: many
D gene: NA
CDR3 DNA: TGTGCCAGCATTTCCCCCGCAGATTCCAATGAAGCTTTCTTT
CDR3 protein: CASISPADSNEAFF

J gene: TRBJ1-1
V gene: TRBV12-3/TRBV12-4
clone size: many
D gene: NA
CDR3 DNA: TGTGCCAGCGGTTGGACAGAAAAAGCTTTCTTT
CDR3 protein: CASGWTEKAFF

J gene: TRBJ2-1
V gene: TRBV7-9
clone size: many
D gene: NA
CDR3 DNA: TGTGCCAGCAGCTCTAGCCAATCTAGGCCCAATGAGCAGTTCTTC
CDR3 protein: CASSSSQSRPNEQFF

J gene: TRBJ1-1
V gene: TRBV12-5
clone size: few
D gene: NA
CDR3 DNA: TGTGCTAGTGTCTTGGGGGTGGGGGGCCGCGGGACTGAAGCTTTCTTT
CDR3 protein: CASVLGVGGRGTEAFF

J gene: TRBJ2-1
V gene: TRBV5-6
clone size: NA
D gene: TRBD2
CDR3 DNA: TGTGCCAGCAGCTTAAGCGGGGGGGGCCGCGGAGAGCAGTTCTTC
CDR3 protein: CASSLSGGGRGEQFF

J gene: TRBJ2-5
V gene: TRBV5-4
clone size: NA
D gene: TRBD2
CDR3 DNA: TGTGCCAGCAGCCCCCGGTATCAACTAAGCGGGGGGGCCGCTGTAAAGACCCAGTACTTC
CDR3 protein: CASSPRYQLSGGAAVKTQYF

J gene: TRBJ2-5
V gene: TRBV5-1
clone size: few
D gene: TRBD2
CDR3 DNA: TGCGCCAGCAGTTGGAGCGGGGGGGCTCTAGAGACCCAGTACTTC
CDR3 protein: CASSWSGGALETQYF

J gene: TRBJ2-3
V gene: TRBV29-1
clone size: NA
D gene: TRBD2
CDR3 DNA: TGCAGCGTTCGCAGACTAGCGGGGGAGGATACAGATACGCAGTATTTT
CDR3 protein: CSVRRLAGEDTDTQYF

J gene: TRBJ2-3
V gene: TRBV29-1
clone size: once
D gene: NA
CDR3 DNA: TGCAGCGTTGGGGGTGGGGTAGGCGGAGATACGCAGTATTTT
CDR3 protein: CSVGGGVGGDTQYF

J gene: TRBJ2-2
V gene: TRBV4-1
clone size: few
D gene: TRBD2
CDR3 DNA: TGCGCCAGCAGCGGTCGGACTAGCGGGAACACCGGGGAGCTGTTTTTT
CDR3 protein: CASSGRTSGNTGELFF

J gene: TRBJ2-3
V gene: TRBV7-8
clone size: many
D gene: TRBD2
CDR3 DNA: TGTGCCAGCAGCTTAGAACTAGCGGGGGGCTTCCCAGATACGCAGTATTTT
CDR3 protein: CASSLELAGGFPDTQYF

J gene: TRBJ2-7
V gene: TRBV7-6
clone size: NA
D gene: TRBD1
CDR3 DNA: TGTGCCAGCAGCTTAATGGGACAGGGCGTCCACGAGCAGTACTTC
CDR3 protein: CASSLMGQGVHEQYF

J gene: TRBJ2-5
V gene: TRBV2
clone size: few
D gene: TRBD2
CDR3 DNA: TGTGCCAGCATAGCGGGAGAGACCCAGTACTTC
CDR3 protein: CASIAGETQYF

J gene: TRBJ2-3
V gene: TRBV6-2/TRBV6-3
clone size: few
D gene: TRBD2
CDR3 DNA: TGTGCCAGCAGTTACTCGAATTGGCTTAGCGGGGCCCATGGATCGCAGTATTTT
CDR3 protein: CASSYSNWLSGAHGSQYF

J gene: TRBJ2-3
V gene: TRBV7-2
clone size: many
D gene: NA
CDR3 DNA: TGTGCCAGCAGCGAAATCGGGACCCTACGTGTAGATACGCAGTATTTT
CDR3 protein: CASSEIGTLRVDTQYF

J gene: TRBJ1-2
V gene: TRBV14
clone size: few
D gene: TRBD1
CDR3 DNA: TGTGCCAGCAGCTTTAAGGACAGGGACCTTGCGAGTGATGGCTACACCTTC
CDR3 protein: CASSFKDRDLASDGYTF

J gene: TRBJ1-1
V gene: TRBV7-9
clone size: NA
D gene: TRBD1
CDR3 DNA: TGTGCCAGCAGCCCGACAGGGGCCGACACTGAAGCTTTCTTT
CDR3 protein: CASSPTGADTEAFF

J gene: TRBJ2-1
V gene: TRBV19
clone size: NA
D gene: TRBD2
CDR3 DNA: TGTGCCAGTAGTAAGACTAGCGGGATAAACAATGAGCAGTTCTTC
CDR3 protein: CASSKTSGINNEQFF

J gene: TRBJ1-2
V gene: TRBV29-1
clone size: NA
D gene: NA
CDR3 DNA: TGCAGCGTCGTGACAGGAGGGACCTATGGCTACACCTTC
CDR3 protein: CSVVTGGTYGYTF

J gene: TRBJ2-1
V gene: TRBV4-1
clone size: few
D gene: NA
CDR3 DNA: TGCGCCAGCAGCCAAGAGACCCCCAATGAGCAGTTCTTC
CDR3 protein: CASSQETPNEQFF

J gene: TRBJ1-6
V gene: TRBV27
clone size: few
D gene: TRBD1
CDR3 DNA: TGTGCCAGCAGATCCGGGACAGACCATTCACCCCTCCACTTT
CDR3 protein: CASRSGTDHSPLHF

J gene: TRBJ2-6
V gene: TRBV15
clone size: few
D gene: NA
CDR3 DNA: TGTGCCACCAGCAATTGGGGACTCTCTGGGGCCAACGTCCTGACTTTC
CDR3 protein: CATSNWGLSGANVLTF

J gene: TRBJ2-5
V gene: TRBV6-5
clone size: NA
D gene: TRBD1
CDR3 DNA: TGTGCCAGCAGCGCACAGGGGACCAGAGAGACCCAGTACTTC
CDR3 protein: CASSAQGTRETQYF

J gene: TRBJ2-2
V gene: TRBV11-2
clone size: few
D gene: TRBD2
CDR3 DNA: TGTGCCAGCAGCTTACCTGGACTAGCGGGGGGGCCAGACACCGGGGAGCTGTTTTTT
CDR3 protein: CASSLPGLAGGPDTGELFF

J gene: TRBJ1-2
V gene: TRBV7-9
clone size: NA
D gene: TRBD1
CDR3 DNA: TGTGCCAGCAGACCTGCCGGGACAGGGGGATCGGACTATGGCTACACCTTC
CDR3 protein: CASRPAGTGGSDYGYTF

J gene: TRBJ2-5
V gene: TRBV27
clone size: NA
D gene: NA
CDR3 DNA: TGTGCCAGCAGTTTGGCCTTGACTAGTCAGGAGACCCAGTACTTC
CDR3 protein: CASSLALTSQETQYF

J gene: TRBJ1-2
V gene: TRBV10-3
clone size: NA
D gene: NA
CDR3 DNA: TGTGCCATCAGTGAGAGGGGACACCGAAACTATGGCTACACCTTC
CDR3 protein: CAISERGHRNYGYTF

J gene: TRBJ1-4
V gene: TRBV6-5
clone size: NA
D gene: NA
CDR3 DNA: TGTGCCAGCAGCACGTTGGCAGGGGATAATGAAAAACTGTTTTTT
CDR3 protein: CASSTLAGDNEKLFF

J gene: TRBJ1-3
V gene: TRBV12-3/TRBV12-4
clone size: NA
D gene: NA
CDR3 DNA: TGTGCCAGCAGTCCAGGAGGGGTACTATCGGAAAATTTT
CDR3 protein: CASSPGGVLSENF

J gene: TRBJ2-3
V gene: TRBV27
clone size: NA
D gene: TRBD2
CDR3 DNA: TGTGCCAGCAGTTCCGGGACTAGCGGGGGGGCATGGACAGATACGCAGTATTTT
CDR3 protein: CASSSGTSGGAWTDTQYF

J gene: TRBJ2-2
V gene: TRBV7-6
clone size: NA
D gene: NA
CDR3 DNA: TGTGCCAGCAGCTCCCAGGATAGGCCCGGGGAGCTGTTTTTT
CDR3 protein: CASSSQDRPGELFF

J gene: TRBJ2-5
V gene: TRBV6-2/TRBV6-3
clone size: few
D gene: NA
CDR3 DNA: TGTGCCAGCAGTTACCTTTGGGGCAGGCCAGAGACCCAGTACTTC
CDR3 protein: CASSYLWGRPETQYF

J gene: TRBJ2-1
V gene: TRBV7-6
clone size: few
D gene: TRBD2
CDR3 DNA: TGTGCCAGCAGCTTAACGCGGGGGACGGCTAATGAGCAGTTCTTC
CDR3 protein: CASSLTRGTANEQFF

J gene: TRBJ2-1
V gene: TRBV7-8
clone size: many
D gene: NA
CDR3 DNA: TGTGCCAGCAGCCCCAAGGGGGGGGCGCGTAATGAGCAGTTCTTC
CDR3 protein: CASSPKGGARNEQFF

J gene: TRBJ2-2
V gene: TRBV7-2
clone size: many
D gene: NA
CDR3 DNA: TGTGCCAGCAGAATAAGCGGTCCCGGGGAGCTGTTTTTT
CDR3 protein: CASRISGPGELFF

J gene: TRBJ2-4
V gene: TRBV9
clone size: few
D gene: TRBD2
CDR3 DNA: TGTGCCAGCAGCGTAGGGGCGGGGGGGGGCAAAAACATTCAGTACTTC
CDR3 protein: CASSVGAGGGKNIQYF

J gene: TRBJ2-3
V gene: TRBV24-1
clone size: NA
D gene: NA
CDR3 DNA: TGTGCCACCAGTGATTTTCAAGGATCGGGGAGTCCTAGCACAGATACGCAGTATTTT
CDR3 protein: CATSDFQGSGSPSTDTQYF

J gene: TRBJ1-4
V gene: TRBV6-1
clone size: few
D gene: NA
CDR3 DNA: TGTGCCAGCAGTGAAAGGGGCGCTAATGAAAAACTGTTTTTT
CDR3 protein: CASSERGANEKLFF

J gene: TRBJ2-1
V gene: TRBV4-1
clone size: NA
D gene: NA
CDR3 DNA: TGCGCCAGCAGTCAAGGACAGGAGGGCAGTGAGCAGTTCTTC
CDR3 protein: CASSQGQEGSEQFF

J gene: TRBJ2-7
V gene: TRBV7-9
clone size: few
D gene: TRBD1
CDR3 DNA: TGTGCCAGCAGCAACAGGGGGGTCTCCTACGAGCAGTACTTC
CDR3 protein: CASSNRGVSYEQYF

J gene: TRBJ2-3
V gene: TRBV13
clone size: NA
D gene: NA
CDR3 DNA: TGTGCCAGCAGCTTTATGGAAAACTTTGAGCAGTATTTT
CDR3 protein: CASSFMENFEQYF

J gene: TRBJ2-3
V gene: TRBV19
clone size: NA
D gene: NA
CDR3 DNA: TGTGCCAGTAGAGGACAGTCTTGGGCGCAGTATTTT
CDR3 protein: CASRGQSWAQYF

J gene: TRBJ2-3
V gene: TRBV7-9
clone size: many
D gene: TRBD1
CDR3 DNA: TGTGCCAGCAGCTTAGGGATTCCGGGACAGGGGAGGATCGCTACGCAGTATTTT
CDR3 protein: CASSLGIPGQGRIATQYF